Shown below are 23 T cell receptor beta chains from a single sample sequenced in a study of blood T cells in healthy people across ages. Primed by a sample-barcoded 5' primer and a J-beta primer mix, a second PCR proceeded for 7 to 11 cycles. TCRdb called the 5' RACE reads again in MiXCR, with one record for every CDR3 protein. The sample lists under 1,000,000 distinct CDR3 sequences, about half seen once, with around 18% in the top ten. Sequencing used blood. These receptors came from a man of 80 years or more in good health.

J is TRBJ2-3 and V is TRBV28, with TRBD2 matching over 7 bases. V shed 9 bases and J 0 bases; nucleotides not matched to a gene: 6. CDR1 is MDHEN, CDR2 SYDVKM, per germline. The CDR3 loop spans 14 amino acids. For the CDR3, the DNA is TGTGCCAGTGACGGGCGGGGGAGCACAGATACGCAGTATTTT. It translates to CASDGRGSTDTQYF.

This clonotype was picked up a small number of times. The junction departs from the called germline gene at one end, perhaps through a read error. The J gene is TRBJ1-6, the V gene TRBV5-1, with 7 bases lining up with TRBD1. The germline V gene has CDR1 SGHRS and CDR2 YFSETQ. The CDR3 length is 15 residues. The CDR3: CASSPRTGGNSPLHF. The DNA for the CDR3 is TGTGCCAGCAGTCCCCGGACAGGCGGCAATTCACCCCTCCACTTT.

J is TRBJ2-3 and V is TRBV10-3, with TRBD1 matching over 8 bases. The germline V gene encodes CDR1 ENHRY and CDR2 SYGVKD. After removal of 10 bases from V and 2 bases from J, the junction contained 8 bases not matched to a gene. There are 14 residues in the CDR3. The CDR3 bases are TGTGCCACCTCGGACAGGGCGGACACAGATACGCAGTATTTT. It specifies CATSDRADTDTQYF.

This clonotype showed up just a few times. The chain uses TRBV28 and TRBJ2-7, with 8 bases matching TRBD1. Germline loops: CDR1 MDHEN, CDR2 SYDVKM. V gave up 6 bases and J gave up 3 bases; unmatched junction bases: 10. This CDR3 region has 15 residues. CDR3 DNA: TGTGCCAGCAGCACCGGCGACAGGGGTTTCTACGAGCAGTACTTC. Protein sequence: CASSTGDRGFYEQYF.

This clonotype came up a few times. The chain has TRBV12-3 or TRBV12-4 and TRBJ2-3, with 13 bases that match TRBD2. Losses at the gene ends were 6 bases for V and 4 bases for J; bases not matched to a gene: 4. The CDR3 spans 15 residues. This CDR3 is CASRRLAGGSDTQYF. In DNA form, the CDR3 reads TGTGCCAGCAGGAGACTAGCGGGAGGATCAGATACGCAGTATTTT.

This clonotype was seen at least ten times. The chain combines TRBV27 with TRBJ2-1; 8 bases line up with TRBD2. The junction had 8 bases not matched to a gene; V was cut back by 2 bases and J by 5 bases. CDR3 length equals 16 residues. Germline CDR1 reads MNHEY; CDR2 reads SMNVEV (reference sequence). The CDR3 sequence: CASSLLWTSMDNEQFF. In DNA, the CDR3 is TGTGCCAGCAGTTTACTGTGGACTAGCATGGACAATGAGCAGTTCTTC.

This rearrangement joins TRBV28 to TRBJ2-7, with 15 bases aligning to TRBD2. The CDR3 runs 15 residues. CDR1 is MDHEN and CDR2 is SYDVKM in the germline V gene. Trimming took 6 bases from V and 3 from J; bases not matched to a gene: 3. In DNA, the CDR3 is TGTGCCAGCAGGGGACTAGCGGGAGGCCACTACGAGCAGTACTTC. It translates to CASRGLAGGHYEQYF.

V is TRBV5-1 and J is TRBJ2-4; D gene ambiguous. The J call may be incorrect, as the DNA end agrees better with TRBJ2-7. Per germline, CDR1 SGHRS and CDR2 YFSETQ. The CDR3 extends over 14 amino acids. The CDR3 reads CASSVDRRIYEQYF. The DNA of the CDR3 is TGCGCCAGCAGCGTCGATCGGCGGATCTACGAGCAGTACTTC.

The chain employs TRBV5-1 and TRBJ2-5; D might be TRBD1 (6 bases). Germline values: CDR1 SGHRS, CDR2 YFSETQ. The CDR3 consists of 13 residues. V shed 2 bases and J shed 11 bases, with 16 bases lying between them. The CDR3 DNA is TGCGCCAGCAGCTTACAGGGCCTCGATGAGCAGTACTTC. The encoded protein is CASSLQGLDEQYF.

Turning to this clonotype: At one boundary the junction diverges from the germline segment, which might be a read error. V usage is TRBV6-1 and J usage is TRBJ1-5; no clear D. The CDR3 contains 13 residues. The V gene's germline CDR1 is MNHNS and CDR2 SASEGT. The CDR3 sequence is CVSSEAYNQPQHF. For the CDR3, the DNA is TGTGTCAGCAGTGAAGCGTACAATCAGCCCCAGCATTTT.

The gene calls are TRBV7-2 and TRBJ2-5; D might be TRBD1 or TRBD2, each matching 5 bases. The better agreement between TRBJ2-7 and the DNA end casts doubt on the J call. This CDR3 has 15 residues. Germline values: CDR1 SGHTA, CDR2 FQGNSA. The CDR3 protein is CASSLAGDRSYEQYF. The DNA of the CDR3 is TGTGCCAGCAGCTTAGCTGGGGACCGCTCCTACGAGCAGTACTTC.

The rearrangement uses TRBV21-1 and TRBJ2-5; TRBD1 is the table's D call and was not checked against the DNA. TRBV21-1 is described as a pseudogene. The CDR3 is 15 residues long. CDR3 nucleotide sequence: TGTGCCAGCAGCAAAGAGGGGACCAATGGGCATGAGCAGTACTTC. Translation: CASSKEGTNGHEQYF.

The rearrangement links TRBV12-3 or TRBV12-4 to TRBJ1-5; TRBD1 is a possible D gene (5 bases). The CDR3 is made up of 15 amino acids. V lost 5 bases and J 4 bases, leaving 15 bases between the germline ends. CDR3 sequence: CASSPTPQGNQPQHF. CDR3 nucleotide sequence: TGTGCCAGCAGTCCCACTCCGCAGGGTAATCAGCCCCAGCATTTT.

The V call is TRBV5-1, the J call TRBJ2-1, with 8 bases matching TRBD2. The length of the CDR3 is 15 residues. Germline trimming cut 5 bases from V and 4 bases from J; bases unmatched to any gene: 8. CDR1 and CDR2 (germline): SGHRS, YFSETQ. The CDR3 loop reads CASSGDLAGYNEQFF. CDR3 bases: TGCGCCAGCAGTGGGGACCTAGCGGGTTACAATGAGCAGTTCTTC.

A few counts support this clonotype. The gene calls are TRBV7-2 and TRBJ2-7; 9 bases line up with TRBD2. CDR1 SGHTA and CDR2 FQGNSA come from the germline V gene. The CDR3 has 15 amino acids. V lost 5 bases and J lost 0; bases outside the gene matches: 5. The CDR3 reads CASSITSGHSYEQYF. CDR3 in DNA: TGTGCCAGCAGCATCACTAGCGGGCACTCCTACGAGCAGTACTTC.

The CDR3 bases are TGCAGCGTTGCAAGACAGGGCCCCACAGATACGCAGTATTTT. Encoded protein: CSVARQGPTDTQYF. The genes are TRBV29-1 and TRBJ2-3, with 7 nucleotides matching TRBD1. Germline-derived CDR1 and CDR2 are SQVTM and ANQGSEA. Trimming took 4 bases from V and 2 from J; bases not matched to a gene: 6. The CDR3 sequence is 14 residues long.

The V and J genes are TRBV9 and TRBJ2-1, with 10 bases aligning to TRBD1. Germline CDR1 SGDLS, CDR2 YYNGEE. V lost 5 bases to trimming and J lost 7 bases; unmatched junction nucleotides: 6. The CDR3 contains 14 residues. The CDR3 bases are TGTGCCAGCAGTGGGGACAGGGGAAAGAATGAGCAGTTCTTC. This encodes CASSGDRGKNEQFF.

J is TRBJ2-1 and V is TRBV11-3; TRBD1 matches at 9 bases. V gave up 5 bases and J gave up 9 bases; unmatched junction bases: 2. CDR1 SGHNT and CDR2 YENEEA come from the germline V gene. This CDR3 has 12 residues. This CDR3 reads CASSGTGSEQFF. As DNA, the CDR3 is TGTGCCAGCAGCGGGACAGGGAGTGAGCAGTTCTTC.

Note on this clonotype: Sequence at one end of the junction differs from germline and may be a read error. The rearrangement links TRBV7-2 to TRBJ2-3; 13 bases line up with TRBD2. Per germline, CDR1 SGHTA and CDR2 FQGNSA. The CDR3 has 16 amino acids. DNA of the CDR3: TGTACCAGCACCCGGACTAGCGGGAGAGTAGCAGAAACGCAGTATTTT. It translates to CTSTRTSGRVAETQYF.

This clonotype was seen more than once but under ten times. The rearrangement uses TRBV20-1 and TRBJ2-5; D is uncertain. In germline, CDR1 is DFQATT, CDR2 SNEGSKA (reference sequence). The CDR3 covers 13 residues. V lost 2 bases to trimming and J lost 3 bases, with 10 bases between them. In DNA form, the CDR3 reads TGCAGTGCTAGAACGTCACGGGAAGAGACCCAGTACTTC. Translated: CSARTSREETQYF.

V gene TRBV5-1 combines with J gene TRBJ1-6; D call uncertain. The CDR3 loop spans 15 amino acids. V lost 0 bases, J lost 8 bases, and 12 bases lay in between. Germline CDR1 is SGHRS and CDR2 is YFSETQ. CDR3 amino acids: CASSLAGAAYSPLHF. CDR3 bases: TGCGCCAGCAGCTTGGCCGGCGCCGCCTATTCACCCCTCCACTTT.

The chain joins TRBV7-2 to TRBJ2-1; 16 bases are shared with TRBD2. The end of the DNA is better explained by TRBJ2-7, so the J call may be wrong. This CDR3 has 17 amino acids. Germline CDR1 and CDR2: SGHTA and FQGNSA. The CDR3: CASSPGTSGRARNEQYF. In DNA, the CDR3 is TGTGCCAGCAGCCCGGGGACTAGCGGGAGGGCCAGGAATGAGCAGTACTTC.

This clonotype occurred a few times. The chain combines TRBV12-3 or TRBV12-4 with TRBJ2-7, with 7 positions matching TRBD2. CDR3 length equals 15 residues. Germline trimming cut 8 bases from V and 7 bases from J; bases unmatched to any gene: 17. The CDR3 loop is CASCLRRENSNEQYF. The CDR3 DNA reads as TGTGCCAGCTGCCTGAGGCGGGAGAACTCCAATGAGCAGTACTTC.